This is a list of T cell receptor beta chains from one sample in a study of blood T cell repertoires in COVID-19. The assay was immunoSEQ multiplex PCR, and TCRdb's table has in-frame clones only and misses some. The data contain more than 150,000 clones, over 75% of them singletons. Material: peripheral blood. All receptors derive from a woman over 75 with active or convalescent COVID-19. Each CDR3 is given with its conserved first and last residue. The D gene is left open where the match is weak. For some rows the clone size is stated as once, few or many, or as a class when expanded; others skip it.

d_gene: TRBD1
v_gene: TRBV5-4
j_gene: TRBJ2-5
abundance: -
CDR3aa: CASSTPGQGGETQYF
CDR3nt: TGTGCCAGCAGCACCCCGGGACAGGGAGGCGAGACCCAGTACTTC

d_gene: TRBD1
v_gene: TRBV25-1
j_gene: TRBJ2-7
abundance: -
CDR3aa: CASSVGQGFYEQYF
CDR3nt: TGTGCCAGCAGTGTGGGACAGGGATTTTACGAGCAGTACTTC

d_gene: TRBD1
v_gene: TRBV11-2
j_gene: TRBJ1-4
abundance: -
CDR3aa: CASSLESRGMKKLFF
CDR3nt: TGTGCCAGCAGCTTAGAGAGCAGGGGGATGAAGAAACTGTTTTTT

d_gene: TRBD2
v_gene: TRBV6-5
j_gene: TRBJ2-7
abundance: -
CDR3aa: CASSLGGSQAQYF
CDR3nt: TGTGCCAGCAGTTTGGGGGGGTCTCAGGCGCAGTACTTC

d_gene: -
v_gene: TRBV4-3
j_gene: TRBJ1-2
abundance: few
CDR3aa: CASSQDLPGAYGYTF
CDR3nt: TGCGCCAGCAGCCAAGATTTACCAGGGGCCTATGGCTACACCTTC

d_gene: TRBD1
v_gene: TRBV28
j_gene: TRBJ2-1
abundance: -
CDR3aa: CASSPGGAGFNEQFF
CDR3nt: TGTGCCAGCAGCCCAGGGGGCGCAGGGTTCAATGAGCAGTTCTTC

d_gene: -
v_gene: TRBV5-1
j_gene: TRBJ2-2
abundance: -
CDR3aa: CASSLAGGQDTGELFF
CDR3nt: TGCGCCAGCAGCTTGGCCGGGGGGCAGGACACCGGGGAGCTGTTTTTT

d_gene: -
v_gene: TRBV7-2
j_gene: TRBJ1-2
abundance: -
CDR3aa: CASSLGGAWANYGYTF
CDR3nt: TGTGCCAGCAGCTTGGGAGGGGCTTGGGCTAACTATGGCTACACCTTC

d_gene: -
v_gene: TRBV29-1
j_gene: TRBJ2-7
abundance: -
CDR3aa: CSVEDPGYREQYF
CDR3nt: TGCAGCGTTGAAGATCCAGGGTATCGCGAGCAGTACTTC

d_gene: TRBD1
v_gene: TRBV19
j_gene: TRBJ2-7
abundance: -
CDR3aa: CASSRTGQAYEQYF
CDR3nt: TGTGCCAGTAGCCGGACAGGGCAAGCCTACGAGCAGTACTTC

d_gene: TRBD1
v_gene: TRBV9
j_gene: TRBJ1-1
abundance: -
CDR3aa: CASSHTDRGRLNTEAFF
CDR3nt: TGTGCCAGCAGCCATACTGACAGGGGGCGATTGAACACTGAAGCTTTCTTT

d_gene: TRBD1
v_gene: TRBV9
j_gene: TRBJ1-4
abundance: -
CDR3aa: CASSVRDRQNEKLFF
CDR3nt: TGTGCCAGCAGCGTGAGGGACAGGCAGAATGAAAAACTGTTTTTT

d_gene: -
v_gene: TRBV5-5
j_gene: TRBJ2-3
abundance: -
CDR3aa: CASNQIQKPSTDTQYF
CDR3nt: TGTGCCAGCAACCAGATACAGAAACCCTCCACAGATACGCAGTATTTT

d_gene: -
v_gene: TRBV5-1
j_gene: TRBJ1-2
abundance: -
CDR3aa: CASSLASRQVPSSGYTF
CDR3nt: TGCGCCAGCAGCTTGGCCAGTCGGCAGGTTCCCAGTTCTGGCTACACCTTC

d_gene: TRBD1
v_gene: TRBV11-2
j_gene: TRBJ1-6
abundance: -
CDR3aa: CARNKPGPPSGGFSPLHF
CDR3nt: TGTGCCAGAAACAAACCGGGACCCCCTTCAGGGGGATTTTCACCCCTCCACTTT

d_gene: -
v_gene: TRBV18
j_gene: TRBJ1-2
abundance: -
CDR3aa: CASSPGGASVGYTF
CDR3nt: TGTGCCAGCTCACCAGGGGGCGCTTCCGTGGGCTACACCTTC

d_gene: TRBD1
v_gene: TRBV5-1
j_gene: TRBJ2-2
abundance: -
CDR3aa: CASSTGGSNTGELFF
CDR3nt: TGCGCCAGCAGCACAGGGGGCTCCAACACCGGGGAGCTGTTTTTT

d_gene: -
v_gene: TRBV28
j_gene: TRBJ2-7
abundance: -
CDR3aa: CASSLPSSSYEQYF
CDR3nt: TGTGCCAGCAGTTTACCTAGCAGCTCCTACGAGCAGTACTTC

d_gene: TRBD1
v_gene: TRBV6-5
j_gene: TRBJ1-2
abundance: -
CDR3aa: CASSRVRDSYGYTF
CDR3nt: TGTGCCAGCAGTCGAGTCCGGGACAGCTATGGCTACACCTTC

d_gene: -
v_gene: TRBV29-1
j_gene: TRBJ1-2
abundance: -
CDR3aa: CSVASGYGYTF
CDR3nt: TGCAGCGTTGCTAGTGGGTATGGCTACACCTTC

d_gene: TRBD1
v_gene: TRBV19
j_gene: TRBJ1-2
abundance: -
CDR3aa: CASSISGQAYGYTF
CDR3nt: TGTGCCAGTAGTATATCGGGACAGGCCTATGGCTACACCTTC

d_gene: -
v_gene: TRBV7-2
j_gene: TRBJ1-4
abundance: many
CDR3aa: CASSLVGGANEKLFF
CDR3nt: TGTGCCAGCAGCTTAGTCGGGGGGGCTAATGAAAAACTGTTTTTT

d_gene: TRBD1
v_gene: TRBV5-1
j_gene: TRBJ2-2
abundance: -
CDR3aa: CASSPKGDRGNTGELFF
CDR3nt: TGCGCCAGCAGCCCGAAGGGCGACAGGGGGAACACCGGGGAGCTGTTTTTT

d_gene: TRBD1
v_gene: TRBV5-1
j_gene: TRBJ2-2
abundance: -
CDR3aa: CASSRQTGGSGELFF
CDR3nt: TGCGCCAGCAGCCGACAGACAGGGGGGTCCGGGGAGCTGTTTTTT

d_gene: -
v_gene: TRBV25-1
j_gene: TRBJ2-1
abundance: -
CDR3aa: CASRDPGNNEQFF
CDR3nt: TGTGCCAGCAGAGATCCGGGGAACAATGAGCAGTTCTTC

d_gene: TRBD2
v_gene: TRBV5-1
j_gene: TRBJ2-1
abundance: few
CDR3aa: CASSLGGGRTSGGKLSSYNEQFF
CDR3nt: TGCGCCAGCAGCTTGGGCGGTGGGCGAACTAGCGGGGGGAAACTAAGCTCCTACAATGAGCAGTTCTTC

d_gene: TRBD1
v_gene: TRBV5-1
j_gene: TRBJ1-6
abundance: -
CDR3aa: CASRKDRGNLNSPLHF
CDR3nt: TGCGCCAGCAGAAAAGACAGGGGTAATCTTAATTCACCCCTCCACTTT

d_gene: TRBD1
v_gene: TRBV4-2
j_gene: TRBJ1-5
abundance: many
CDR3aa: CASSQGTGYQPQHF
CDR3nt: TGTGCCAGCAGCCAAGGGACAGGGTATCAGCCCCAGCATTTT

d_gene: -
v_gene: TRBV3-1/TRBV3-2
j_gene: TRBJ2-5
abundance: -
CDR3aa: CASSPTRAQETQYF
CDR3nt: TGTGCCAGCAGCCCGACTAGAGCCCAAGAGACCCAGTACTTC

d_gene: TRBD1
v_gene: TRBV3-1/TRBV3-2
j_gene: TRBJ2-5
abundance: -
CDR3aa: CASSQTGGEETQYF
CDR3nt: TGTGCCAGCAGCCAGACAGGGGGTGAAGAGACCCAGTACTTC

d_gene: TRBD1
v_gene: TRBV2
j_gene: TRBJ2-5
abundance: -
CDR3aa: CASADRGQETQYF
CDR3nt: TGTGCCAGCGCCGACAGGGGGCAGGAGACCCAGTACTTC

d_gene: -
v_gene: TRBV10-3
j_gene: TRBJ2-1
abundance: -
CDR3aa: CAISGDSIAYNEQFF
CDR3nt: TGTGCCATCAGTGGAGACAGTATTGCCTACAATGAGCAGTTCTTC

d_gene: -
v_gene: TRBV27
j_gene: TRBJ1-5
abundance: -
CDR3aa: CATSSIGKGNQPQHF
CDR3nt: TGTGCCACCTCCTCAATCGGTAAAGGCAATCAGCCCCAGCATTTT

d_gene: TRBD1
v_gene: TRBV19
j_gene: TRBJ1-5
abundance: -
CDR3aa: CASSNEGAFGNQPQHF
CDR3nt: TGTGCCAGTAGTAATGAGGGGGCTTTCGGCAATCAGCCCCAGCATTTT

d_gene: TRBD1
v_gene: TRBV19
j_gene: TRBJ1-5
abundance: -
CDR3aa: CATDLDRGVRQPQHF
CDR3nt: TGTGCCACGGACCTAGACAGGGGCGTACGACAGCCCCAGCATTTT

d_gene: -
v_gene: TRBV5-1
j_gene: TRBJ1-2
abundance: -
CDR3aa: CASSPETPKMGGYTF
CDR3nt: TGCGCCAGCAGCCCAGAAACCCCGAAGATGGGCGGCTACACCTTC